The sequence of this TCR beta chain was determined in a study of blood T cells in healthy people across ages. Study-level results: Researchers report that TCR beta diversity correlated strongly with naive T cell percentage.

A sample-barcoded 5' primer and a J-beta primer mix were used in a second PCR of about 6 to 12 cycles. TCRdb independently ran MiXCR on the 5' RACE reads; one entry per CDR3 protein. The data contain 650,000 to 900,000 distinct CDR3 sequences, 60% to 80% of them seen just once; the ten biggest clones take up roughly 25%. Worth noting for this clonotype: Its antigen is undetermined. Compared with germline, one end of the junction differs, possibly owing to a read error.

The specimen sequenced was blood. The clonotype comes from a man between 25 and 39 years old in good health.

CDR3 protein: CASSKGNQPRHF. As DNA, the CDR3 is TGTGCCAGCAGCAAGGGAAATCAGCCCCGGCATTTT. The rearrangement joins TRBV9 to TRBJ1-5; D is undetermined. The CDR3 has 12 amino acids. Per the germline V gene, CDR1 is SGDLS and CDR2 is YYNGEE. Variable domain in full (rest from reference TRBV9 and TRBJ1-5): DSGVTQTPKHLITATGQRVTLRCSPRSGDLSVYWYQQSLDQGLQFLIQYYNGEERAKGNILERFSAQQFPDLHSELNLSSLELGDSALYFCASSKGNQPRHFGDGTRLSIL.